The 12 T cell receptor beta chains presented below share a single source sample, sequenced in a study of neurological immune-mediated disorders (dated by TCRdb to the late 2010s). The receptor library was made with 5' RACE. Sequenced using an Illumina HiSeq 2500. TCRdb passed the public sequencing reads through fastp at Q25 and MiXCR, retaining productive beta sequences. Each entry merges the rows of one CDR3 protein and shows their most common DNA and genes. The sample table holds approximately 100,000 distinct CDR3 sequences, of which 3.5% to 4% were seen once. The leading ten clones occupy roughly 6.4% of the sample. Specimen: PBMCs. These receptor sequences come from a woman between 18 and 30 years old with multiple sclerosis.

Many counts were recorded for this clonotype. The genes are TRBV27 and TRBJ1-5, with 10 bases matching TRBD1. Germline loops: CDR1 MNHEY, CDR2 SMNVEV (reference sequence). CDR3 length equals 16 residues. Trimming removed 5 bases from V and 3 bases from J; junction bases left unmatched: 7. CDR3 region: CASSPGTGVNNQPQHF. The CDR3 bases are TGTGCCAGCAGTCCAGGGACAGGGGTTAACAATCAGCCCCAGCATTTT.

This clonotype was observed many times. This chain uses TRBV4-1 with TRBJ1-2; D call uncertain. The CDR3 runs to 16 residues. CDR1 is MGHRA and CDR2 is YSYEKL in the germline V gene. The V end was cut by 0 bases, the J end by 5 bases, with 16 bases between. The CDR3 loop is CASSQDWITPIYGYTF. The CDR3 bases are TGCGCCAGCAGCCAAGATTGGATAACACCTATATATGGCTACACCTTC.

This clonotype came up many times. The chain combines TRBV6-6 with TRBJ1-2; D might be TRBD1 (6 bases). The CDR3 is made up of 16 amino acids. Germline lookup yields CDR1 MNHNY and CDR2 SVGAGI (reference sequence). V lost 6 bases, J lost 2 bases, and 19 bases lay in between. The CDR3 is CASSQKQGLENYGYTF. CDR3 DNA: TGTGCCAGCAGCCAAAAACAGGGTTTGGAGAACTATGGCTACACCTTC.

This clonotype came up many times. This chain uses TRBV10-3 with TRBJ2-7; D is uncertain. Trimming left V 10 bases short and J 3 bases short, with 7 bases between. CDR3 length equals 10 residues. Germline V gives CDR1 ENHRY, CDR2 SYGVKD. CDR3 in DNA: TGTGCCACTGGGGACTACGAGCAGTACTTC. Encoded protein: CATGDYEQYF.

The table lists this clonotype with many counts. J is TRBJ2-7 and V is TRBV5-6; 7 nucleotides match TRBD1. Germline CDR1 reads SGHDT; CDR2 reads YYEEEE. The length of the CDR3 is 15 residues. With V trimmed by 6 bases and J by 0 bases, 9 bases remained unmatched. CDR3 protein: CASIRTGQASYEQYF. The CDR3 DNA sequence: TGTGCCAGCATCCGGACAGGCCAGGCCTCCTACGAGCAGTACTTC. Together with reference TRBV5-6 and TRBJ2-7, the CDR3 gives the full variable domain: DAGVTQSPTHLIKTRGQQVTLRCSPKSGHDTVSWYQQALGQGPQFIFQYYEEEERQRGNFPDRFSGHQFPNYSSELNVNALLLGDSALYLCASIRTGQASYEQYFGPGTRLTVT.

For this clonotype: A clone one base away is much larger, so this may be a read error. The rearrangement joins TRBV11-2 to TRBJ1-1; D unclear. The germline CDR1 and CDR2 sequences are SGHAT and FQNNGV. V dropped 2 bases and J dropped 8 bases, with 12 bases sitting between them. This CDR3 spans 13 amino acids. The CDR3 nucleotides read TGTGCCAGCAGCTTACGGGTAGAGTCCGAAGCTTTCTTT. This gives the protein CASSLRVESEAFF.

This clonotype showed up many times. The chain recombines TRBV20-1 with TRBJ2-2; TRBD2 matches 10 bases. Per the germline V gene, CDR1 is DFQATT and CDR2 is SNEGSKA (reference sequence). This CDR3 comprises 16 residues. V gave up 0 bases and J gave up 4 bases; unmatched junction bases: 5. The CDR3 coding sequence is TGCAGTGCTAGAGACCCTAGCGGGAGCGTCACCGGGGAGCTGTTTTTT. It encodes CSARDPSGSVTGELFF.

There are many counts of this clonotype. The J gene is TRBJ1-1, the V gene TRBV12-3 or TRBV12-4, with D perhaps matching TRBD1 (6 bases). The V end was cut by 1 base, the J end by 3 bases, with 12 bases between. CDR3 length: 15 amino acids. CDR3 DNA: TGTGCCAGCAGTTTAGGAGGACCAGGGGACACTGAAGCTTTCTTT. It translates to CASSLGGPGDTEAFF.

The sample holds many counts of this clonotype. J is TRBJ2-7 and V is TRBV12-3 or TRBV12-4; possible D gene TRBD2, 6 bases. The V end was cut by 8 bases, the J end by 6 bases, with 11 bases between. The CDR3 totals 11 residues. The DNA for the CDR3 is TGTGCCAGCCGGGAGTCCGCCGAGCAGTACTTC. This translates into CASRESAEQYF.

This clonotype was recorded at least ten times. The rearrangement links TRBV25-1 to TRBJ1-1; D gene ambiguous. V was trimmed by 5 bases and J by 1 base, leaving 14 bases between them. The CDR3 spans 15 residues. Germline values: CDR1 MGHDK, CDR2 SYGVNS. CDR3 protein: CASSTRHDTNTEAFF. DNA for the CDR3: TGTGCCAGCAGTACCCGACACGATACGAACACTGAAGCTTTCTTT. The full variable domain, with the rest looked up from reference TRBV25-1 and TRBJ1-1, is EADIYQTPRYLVIGTGKKITLECSQTMGHDKMYWYQQDPGMELHLIHYSYGVNSTEKGDLSSESTVSRIRTEHFPLTLESARPSHTSQYLCASSTRHDTNTEAFFGQGTRLTVV.

This clonotype was found many times. The chain recombines TRBV5-1 with TRBJ2-1; 9 bases fit TRBD2. The CDR3 spans 15 residues. Germline V lookup: CDR1 SGHRS, CDR2 YFSETQ. The trim removed 4 bases at V and 10 bases at J, leaving 12 bases unmatched. CDR3 bases: TGCGCCAGCAGCACCAACCTGGGGCTAGCGGGAGAGCAGTTCTTC. Translated, it gives CASSTNLGLAGEQFF.

This clonotype was seen many times. This chain joins TRBV20-1 and TRBJ2-7; the D gene is possibly TRBD1 (6 bases). Germline lookup yields CDR1 DFQATT and CDR2 SNEGSKA (reference sequence). The CDR3 covers 12 residues. The V end was cut by 6 bases, the J end by 3 bases, with 12 bases between. Here the CDR3 reads CSARGNGYEQYF. In DNA, the CDR3 is TGCAGTGCCAGGGGAAATGGCTACGAGCAGTACTTC.